This T cell receptor (beta chain) was identified during a study of T cells after yellow fever vaccination. The study's findings and limits: Booster samples showed a return of most primary-vaccination clones (approximately 95% CD4, roughly 85% CD8). Abundant clonotypes (contaminants from the bulk population) could be present in FACS-sorted repertoires.

This clonotype was counted ten times or more. The antigen remains undetermined. The study made its TCR cDNA through 5'RACE template switching. That step introduced a universal primer site along with UMIs. TCRdb called the 5' RACE reads again in MiXCR, with one record for every CDR3 protein. The sample shows around 600,000 distinct CDR3 sequences, over 9% of them seen only once. This sequence originates from a man younger than 40 who received the YFV17D yellow fever vaccine. This material consisted of PBMCs, taken on the day of the yellow fever booster vaccination.

The CDR3 DNA follows: TGTGCCAGCAGCCAGGGACTAGCGGACTCCTACAATGAGCAGTTCTTC. Its translation is CASSQGLADSYNEQFF. The V call is TRBV3-1, the J call TRBJ2-1; TRBD2 aligns across 11 bases. The CDR3 sequence is 16 residues long. Looked up from germline, CDR1 is LGHDT and CDR2 is YNNKEL (reference sequence). J was trimmed by 0 bases and V by 3 bases; bases with no gene match: 1.